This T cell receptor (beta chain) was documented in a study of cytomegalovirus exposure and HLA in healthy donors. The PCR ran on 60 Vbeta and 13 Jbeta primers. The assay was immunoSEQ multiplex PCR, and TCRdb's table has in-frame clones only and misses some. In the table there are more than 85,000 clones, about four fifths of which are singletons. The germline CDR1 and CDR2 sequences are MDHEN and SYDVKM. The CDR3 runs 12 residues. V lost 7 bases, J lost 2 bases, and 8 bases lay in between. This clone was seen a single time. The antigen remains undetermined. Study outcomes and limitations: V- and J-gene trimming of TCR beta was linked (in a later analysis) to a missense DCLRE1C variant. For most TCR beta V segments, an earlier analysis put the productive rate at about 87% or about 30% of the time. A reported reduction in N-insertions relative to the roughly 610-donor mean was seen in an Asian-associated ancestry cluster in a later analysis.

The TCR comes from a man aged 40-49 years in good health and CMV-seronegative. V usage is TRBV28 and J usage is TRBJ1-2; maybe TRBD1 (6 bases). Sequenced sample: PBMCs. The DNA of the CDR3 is TGTGCCAGCACGACAGGAAACTATGGCTACACCTTC. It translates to CASTTGNYGYTF.